These 22 T cell receptor beta chains share one sample of origin, sequenced in a study of blood T cell repertoires in COVID-19. TCRdb's table, derived via immunoSEQ multiplex PCR, lists solely in-frame clones and lacks some. The repertoire has about 180,000 clones, 84% of them found once; the top ten carry roughly 13%. Sample: peripheral blood. These receptors all stem from a man aged 18 to 30 with active or convalescent COVID-19.

V usage is TRBV4-1 and J usage is TRBJ2-7, with a possible D match to TRBD1 (5 bases). Germline V CDR1 and CDR2: MGHRA, YSYEKL. V lost 4 bases and J lost 6, with 16 bases in between. The CDR3 contains 14 residues. The CDR3 here is CASSLPGRVPEQYF. The CDR3 DNA sequence: TGCGCCAGCAGCCTCCCTGGCAGGGTTCCCGAGCAGTACTTC.

The CDR3 bases are TGTGCCAGCAGTCCACGAGGTCCAGCGGGCACAGATACGCAGTATTTT. Translation gives CASSPRGPAGTDTQYF. The chain recombines TRBV27 with TRBJ2-3; D may be TRBD2 (5 bases). The V end lost 5 bases, the J end lost 1 base, and 16 bases lay between the germline ends. Per the germline V gene, CDR1 is MNHEY and CDR2 is SMNVEV (reference sequence). The CDR3 length is 16 residues.

This clone was seen more than once but under ten times. The rearrangement links TRBV14 to TRBJ1-5; D is unclear. V lost 0 bases and J 2 bases, leaving 8 bases between the germline ends. The germline gives CDR1 SGHDN, CDR2 FVKESK. This CDR3 spans 15 amino acids. CDR3 sequence reads: CASSQDPGGNQPQHF. The CDR3 DNA sequence: TGTGCCAGCAGCCAAGATCCGGGAGGCAATCAGCCCCAGCATTTT. Variable domain in full (rest from reference TRBV14 and TRBJ1-5): EAGVTQFPSHSVIEKGQTVTLRCDPISGHDNLYWYRRVMGKEIKFLLHFVKESKQDESGMPNNRFLAERTGGTYSTLKVQPAELEDSGVYFCASSQDPGGNQPQHFGDGTRLSIL.

The V gene is TRBV7-9, the J gene TRBJ1-5; D is unclear. CDR1 is SEHNR and CDR2 is FQNEAQ in the germline V gene (reference sequence). The CDR3 covers 12 residues. With 2 bases removed from V and 6 bases from J, the gap between germline ends came to 5 bases. CDR3 amino acids: CASSLPSQPQHF. DNA for the CDR3: TGTGCCAGCAGCTTACCCTCTCAGCCCCAGCATTTT.

This chain connects TRBV27 to TRBJ1-1; 10 nucleotides line up with TRBD1. The CDR3 is 15 residues long. V lost 1 base to trimming and J lost 7 bases; unmatched junction nucleotides: 6. CDR1 MNHEY and CDR2 SMNVEV come from the germline V gene (reference sequence). CDR3 loop: CASSLLGQGSFEAFF. CDR3 nucleotides: TGTGCCAGCAGTTTATTGGGACAGGGGTCATTTGAAGCTTTCTTT.

The chain couples TRBV28 to TRBJ2-2; 7 nucleotides align to TRBD1. V lost 5 bases to trimming and J lost 2 bases; unmatched junction nucleotides: 11. The CDR3 spans 17 residues. From germline, CDR1 is MDHEN and CDR2 SYDVKM. CDR3 bases: TGTGCCAGCAGTCGACCCCCCGGGACAGATAACACCGGGGAGCTGTTTTTT. This codes for CASSRPPGTDNTGELFF. The full variable domain, its missing parts supplied by reference TRBV28 and TRBJ2-2, is DVKVTQSSRYLVKRTGEKVFLECVQDMDHENMFWYRQDPGLGLRLIYFSYDVKMKEKGDIPEGYSVSREKKERFSLILESASTNQTSMYLCASSRPPGTDNTGELFFGEGSRLTVL.

V and J are TRBV28 and TRBJ2-3; 7 positions agree with TRBD2. The CDR3 spans 16 residues. From germline, CDR1 is MDHEN and CDR2 SYDVKM. V shed 3 bases and J 6 bases; nucleotides not matched to a gene: 12. Here the CDR3 DNA reads TGTGCCAGCAGTTTGGGGCGGGAGTGGGGATCCGATACGCAGTATTTT. This gives the protein CASSLGREWGSDTQYF.

This rearrangement joins TRBV13 to TRBJ1-3; D ambiguous. Germline loops: CDR1 PRHDT, CDR2 FYEKMQ (reference sequence). Trimming removed 1 base at V and 0 bases at J, with 7 bases between. This CDR3 spans 15 amino acids. The CDR3 DNA sequence: TGTGCCAGCAGCTTAGCACCTAGCTCTGGAAACACCATATATTTT. Translating gives CASSLAPSSGNTIYF.

This chain uses TRBV5-4 with TRBJ2-5, with 15 bases matching TRBD2. Trimming at V came to 4 bases and at J to 4 bases, leaving 11 bases not matched to a gene. The germline CDR1 and CDR2 sequences are SGHNT and YYREEE (reference sequence). This CDR3 contains 18 residues. The CDR3 loop reads CASSRSGLAGGLRETQYF. CDR3 nucleotides: TGTGCCAGCAGCCGATCCGGACTAGCGGGGGGGCTTAGAGAGACCCAGTACTTC.

The chain is built from TRBV29-1 and TRBJ2-1; a weak D match, TRBD2 (5 bases). V was cut by 2 bases and J by 6 bases, with 17 bases left in between. The CDR3 loop spans 15 amino acids. Germline values: CDR1 SQVTM, CDR2 ANQGSEA. The CDR3 DNA is TGCAGCGTTGAAACTACTAGTTTACGGGGCAATGAGCAGTTCTTC. It translates to CSVETTSLRGNEQFF.

The chain couples TRBV4-1 to TRBJ2-7; possible D gene TRBD1, 5 bases. Deletions cut 1 base from V and 3 bases from J, with 13 bases between. This CDR3 has 15 residues. Germline assignment: CDR1 MGHRA and CDR2 YSYEKL. The CDR3 is CASSQGGASDYEQYF. CDR3 nucleotides: TGCGCCAGCAGCCAAGGTGGGGCCTCGGACTACGAGCAGTACTTC.

This rearrangement joins TRBV7-2 to TRBJ1-6; D might be TRBD1 (5 bases). Germline values: CDR1 SGHTA, CDR2 FQGNSA. The CDR3 has 14 residues. V gave up 3 bases and J gave up 7 bases, with 10 bases separating them. The CDR3 is CASSLEGANSPLHF. The CDR3 DNA is TGTGCCAGCAGCTTGGAAGGGGCGAATTCACCCCTCCACTTT. The variable domain in full, with the rest retrieved from reference TRBV7-2 and TRBJ1-6, is GAGVSQSPSNKVTEKGKDVELRCDPISGHTALYWYRQSLGQGLEFLIYFQGNSAPDKSGLPSDRFSAERTGGSVSTLTIQRTQQEDSAVYLCASSLEGANSPLHFGNGTRLTVT.

This chain links TRBV4-1 with TRBJ2-7; 10 bases map to TRBD2. The CDR3 has 14 amino acids. V shed 2 bases, J shed 5 bases, and the junction held 3 bases outside the gene matches. CDR1 is MGHRA and CDR2 is YSYEKL in the germline V gene. The CDR3 reads CASSQRTSGDEQYF. The CDR3 nucleotides are TGCGCCAGCAGCCAACGGACTAGCGGAGACGAGCAGTACTTC.

The chain employs TRBV5-4 and TRBJ2-7, with 14 bases identical to TRBD2. V was pared by 2 bases and J by 6 bases, with 10 bases of the junction left unmatched. The CDR3 is 17 amino acids. In germline, CDR1 is SGHNT, CDR2 YYREEE (reference sequence). In nucleotides, the CDR3 is TGTGCCAGCAGCTTATTGTTGACTAGCGGGAGGGTAATCGAGCAGTACTTC. Amino acid sequence: CASSLLLTSGRVIEQYF.

The genes are TRBV28 and TRBJ1-6; D gene uncertain. Germline V CDR1 and CDR2: MDHEN, SYDVKM. The CDR3 runs to 15 residues. Trimming took 7 bases from V and 7 from J, leaving 17 bases between them. CDR3: CASINNFSTNSPLHF. In DNA, the CDR3 is TGTGCCAGCATTAACAATTTCTCAACGAATTCACCCCTCCACTTT.

CDR3 loop: CASRGARVSYNEQFF. CDR3 DNA: TGTGCCAGCAGAGGTGCGAGGGTTTCCTACAATGAGCAGTTCTTC. The chain combines TRBV2 with TRBJ2-1, with D possibly matching TRBD2 (5 bases). CDR1 and CDR2 (germline): SNHLY, FYNNEI. The CDR3 runs 15 residues. V lost 6 bases and J lost 1, with 13 bases in between.

The V call is TRBV7-9, the J call TRBJ1-3, with D hard to call. Germline V gene data show CDR1 as SEHNR and CDR2 as FQNEAQ (reference sequence). Trimming removed 5 bases at V and 0 bases at J, with 14 bases between. The CDR3 runs to 16 residues. CDR3 in amino acids: CASSEAVHFSGNTIYF. The CDR3 nucleotides read TGTGCCAGCAGCGAGGCGGTCCACTTCTCTGGAAACACCATATATTTT.

The chain carries TRBV25-1 and TRBJ1-2; 8 bases match TRBD1. This CDR3 contains 13 residues. With 4 bases clipped from V and 8 bases from J, the junction kept 6 bases outside the gene matches. Germline V gives CDR1 MGHDK, CDR2 SYGVNS. The CDR3 sequence is CASSVGQGSGYTF. CDR3 in DNA: TGTGCCAGCAGTGTAGGACAGGGAAGCGGCTACACCTTC.

This clone is a singleton in its sample. The chain carries TRBV5-1 and TRBJ2-2; 7 positions agree with TRBD1. The germline gives CDR1 SGHRS, CDR2 YFSETQ. Trimming took 0 bases from V and 4 from J; bases not matched to a gene: 3. CDR3 length equals 15 residues. CDR3 amino acids: CASSLEQGSTGELFF. The DNA of the CDR3 is TGCGCCAGCAGCTTGGAACAGGGGAGCACCGGGGAGCTGTTTTTT.

This clone was recorded once. The chain carries TRBV10-3 and TRBJ2-1, with 9 bases matching TRBD2. The CDR3 is 14 amino acids. CDR1 is ENHRY and CDR2 is SYGVKD in the germline V gene. V gave up 10 bases and J gave up 8 bases; unmatched junction bases: 12. The CDR3 DNA reads as TGTGCCAACTCCGGGGCGGGAGGGTCCGATGAGCAGTTCTTC. It encodes CANSGAGGSDEQFF.

This chain links TRBV29-1 with TRBJ2-1; 7 positions match TRBD2. Germline V gives CDR1 SQVTM, CDR2 ANQGSEA. V was pared by 0 bases and J by 2 bases, with 7 bases of the junction left unmatched. The CDR3 totals 16 residues. CDR3 amino acids: CSVEDGTNPTYNEQFF. The CDR3 DNA reads as TGCAGCGTTGAAGACGGGACTAACCCCACCTACAATGAGCAGTTCTTC.

J is TRBJ2-7 and V is TRBV6-5; 7 bases align to TRBD2. Germline lookup yields CDR1 MNHEY and CDR2 SVGAGI. The CDR3 is 15 residues long. V shed 7 bases, J shed 3 bases, and the junction held 12 bases outside the gene matches. The DNA of the CDR3 is TGTGCCAGCAAGGAGGCTAGCGGACTTTTCTACGAGCAGTACTTC. This gives the protein CASKEASGLFYEQYF.